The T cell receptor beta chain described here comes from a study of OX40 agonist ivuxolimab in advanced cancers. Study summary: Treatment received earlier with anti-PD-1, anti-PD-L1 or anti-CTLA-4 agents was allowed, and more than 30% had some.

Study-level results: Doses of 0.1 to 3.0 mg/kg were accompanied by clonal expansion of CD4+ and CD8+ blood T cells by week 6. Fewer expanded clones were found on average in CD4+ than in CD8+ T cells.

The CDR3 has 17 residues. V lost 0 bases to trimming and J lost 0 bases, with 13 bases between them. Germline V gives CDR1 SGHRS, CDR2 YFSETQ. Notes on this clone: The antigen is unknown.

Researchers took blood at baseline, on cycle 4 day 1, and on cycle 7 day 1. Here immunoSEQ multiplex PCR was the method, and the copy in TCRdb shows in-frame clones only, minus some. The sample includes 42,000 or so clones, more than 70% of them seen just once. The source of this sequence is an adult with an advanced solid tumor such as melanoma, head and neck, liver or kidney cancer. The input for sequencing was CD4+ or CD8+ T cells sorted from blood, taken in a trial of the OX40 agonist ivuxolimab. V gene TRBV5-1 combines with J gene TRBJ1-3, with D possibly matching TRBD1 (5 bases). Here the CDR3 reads CASSLGGGHNSGNTIYF. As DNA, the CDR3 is TGCGCCAGCAGCTTGGGGGGCGGCCATAACTCTGGAAACACCATATATTTT.